The rows below give T cell receptor beta chains drawn from one sample of a study of CD8+ T cells in alopecia areata. Sequencing used immunoSEQ multiplex PCR; TCRdb keeps in-frame clones, though not all of them. Found here are 250,000 to 350,000 clones, about 62% of them singletons; the top ten hold about 0.88%. This material consisted of CD4+ T cells sorted from blood, taken between weeks 51 and 52, from a patient treated with tofacitinib. Receptors originate from a human donor with alopecia areata. CDR3s include the opening cysteine and the closing phenylalanine or tryptophan. Each record gives: clone size, V gene, D gene, J gene, CDR3 length, CDR3 DNA, CDR3 protein. The D gene is left open where the match is weak. Size values are once, few and many counts, or a class for expanded clones, and some rows have none.

few	TRBV11-2	TRBD1	TRBJ2-1	15	TGTGCCAGCAGCTTAGGGACAGGGGGAAACAATGAGCAGTTCTTC	CASSLGTGGNNEQFF
NA	TRBV9	NA	TRBJ2-3	14	TGTGCCAGCAGCCCCCGTTCTAGCACAGATACGCAGTATTTT	CASSPRSSTDTQYF
NA	TRBV6-5	TRBD2	TRBJ2-5	14	TGTGCCAGCGCCTTAGCGGGGGGGCTGGAGACCCAGTACTTC	CASALAGGLETQYF
NA	TRBV9	NA	TRBJ2-1	13	TGTGCCAGCAGCGCCCTCAGGGGTGATGAGCAGTTCTTC	CASSALRGDEQFF
NA	TRBV7-9	TRBD1	TRBJ1-2	16	TGTGCCAGCAGCTTAGAGTTCTCGGGACAGGGGAGTTTCTACACCTTC	CASSLEFSGQGSFYTF
few	TRBV29-1	NA	TRBJ2-1	11	TGCAGCGTTGCAGGGTACAATGAGCAGTTCTTC	CSVAGYNEQFF
few	TRBV4-2	NA	TRBJ1-5	15	TGTGCCAGCAGCCAAGACAGGGGTAGCAATCAGCCCCAGCATTTT	CASSQDRGSNQPQHF
once	TRBV7-2	NA	TRBJ2-5	13	TGTGCCAGCAGCGCGACTAGAAGCGAGACCCAGTACTTC	CASSATRSETQYF
NA	TRBV30	NA	TRBJ2-7	14	TGTGCCTGGAGGGGGGGACAGCCGACAGACGAGCAGTACTTC	CAWRGGQPTDEQYF
NA	TRBV30	NA	TRBJ1-5	13	TGTGCCTGGAGTTCGACAGGCAATCAGCCCCAGCATTTT	CAWSSTGNQPQHF
NA	TRBV9	TRBD1	TRBJ2-7	14	TGTGCCAGCAGCGTAGGACAGGGGGCCTACGAGCAGTACTTC	CASSVGQGAYEQYF
NA	TRBV5-6	NA	TRBJ1-2	12	TGTGCCAGCAGCGTAGGGGTGCGTGGCTACACCTTC	CASSVGVRGYTF
NA	TRBV5-6	NA	TRBJ1-6	15	TGTGCCAGCAGCTTGGACGGACGGGAGAATTCACCCCTCCACTTT	CASSLDGRENSPLHF
NA	TRBV10-3	TRBD1	TRBJ2-2	13	TGTGCCGTGGGACAGGGGTCGACCGGGGAGCTGTTTTTT	CAVGQGSTGELFF
NA	TRBV30	NA	TRBJ2-2	14	TGTGCCTGTAGGCCCCCGCCGAACACCGGGGAGCTGTTTTTT	CACRPPPNTGELFF
NA	TRBV7-9	NA	TRBJ2-7	15	TGTGCCAGCAGCCCACCTGCCGGGACACACTACGAGCAGTACTTC	CASSPPAGTHYEQYF
NA	TRBV2	TRBD1	TRBJ1-5	15	TGTGCCAGCAGTCGGGGACAGGGGGCAAATCAGCCCCAGCATTTT	CASSRGQGANQPQHF
NA	TRBV6-5	NA	TRBJ2-7	12	TGTGCCAGCAGCCTGGGACCTGGAGAGCAGTACTTC	CASSLGPGEQYF
few	TRBV7-3	NA	TRBJ2-1	16	TGTGCCAGCAGCGCTATCGGGAACAGGGTCAACAATGAGCAGTTCTTC	CASSAIGNRVNNEQFF
NA	TRBV5-1	NA	TRBJ2-3	16	TGCGCCAGCAGCTTGGTCGGCACTCTCCGCACAGATACGCAGTATTTT	CASSLVGTLRTDTQYF
NA	TRBV29-1	NA	TRBJ2-5	14	TGCAGCGTTGATCTCCTGGGTATTGGGGAGACCCAGTACTTC	CSVDLLGIGETQYF
NA	TRBV2	NA	TRBJ1-1	14	TGTGCCAGCACTGAATGGGGGATGAACACTGAAGCTTTCTTT	CASTEWGMNTEAFF
NA	TRBV6-6	NA	TRBJ2-7	11	TGTGCCAGCAGTGCCTCCCACGAGCAGTACTTC	CASSASHEQYF
NA	TRBV11-2	NA	TRBJ2-3	12	TGTGCCAGCAGCTTAAGTACAGATACGCAGTATTTT	CASSLSTDTQYF
NA	TRBV7-2	NA	TRBJ2-1	13	TGTGCCAGCAGCTTAGGGGGGATAAATGAGCAGTTCTTC	CASSLGGINEQFF
once	TRBV5-1	TRBD1	TRBJ1-2	17	TGCGCCAGCAGCTTTGGACAGGGGGTCCTGCCTAACTATGGCTACACCTTC	CASSFGQGVLPNYGYTF
few	TRBV4-2	NA	TRBJ1-2	14	TGTGCCAGCAGCCAAGATGCGAGTGAATTTGGCTACACCTTC	CASSQDASEFGYTF